These T cell receptor beta chains were read from a single sample in a study of blood T cells in healthy people across ages. One entry per CDR3 protein, called by TCRdb with MiXCR from the 5' RACE reads. The sample yields 850,000 to 1,000,000 distinct CDR3 sequences, roughly half seen once. The sequenced sample was blood. The receptors here all came from a woman aged 55-70 years in good health. CDR3s include the opening cysteine and the closing phenylalanine or tryptophan. Fields, in order: J gene, D gene, clone size, V gene, CDR3 DNA, CDR3 protein. The D gene is left open where the match is weak. Size tells how often a clone was seen (once, few, many) or the class of an expanded clone, and some rows leave it out.

J gene: TRBJ2-2; D gene: .; clone size: .; V gene: TRBV7-2; CDR3 DNA: TGTGCCAGCAGCCAGAGGTGGACCGGGGAGCTGTTTTTT; CDR3 protein: CASSQRWTGELFF
J gene: TRBJ2-7; D gene: .; clone size: few; V gene: TRBV10-2; CDR3 DNA: TGCGCCAGCAGCTTCCCCGGGACGTCCTCCGAGCAGTACTTC; CDR3 protein: CASSFPGTSSEQYF
J gene: TRBJ2-5; D gene: TRBD2; clone size: many; V gene: TRBV5-6; CDR3 DNA: TGTGCCAGCAGCTTTGGGACGGGACTAGCGCTCCAAGAGACCCAGTACTTC; CDR3 protein: CASSFGTGLALQETQYF
J gene: TRBJ2-1; D gene: TRBD2; clone size: .; V gene: TRBV20-1; CDR3 DNA: TGCAGTGCTAGGTCCCCTCTAGCGGGAGTTAAGAATGAGCAGTTCTTC; CDR3 protein: CSARSPLAGVKNEQFF
J gene: TRBJ2-1; D gene: .; clone size: .; V gene: TRBV20-1; CDR3 DNA: TGCAGTGCTAGAGATCGGGTAGAGGGGTACACTGAGCAGTTCTTC; CDR3 protein: CSARDRVEGYTEQFF
J gene: TRBJ2-7; D gene: .; clone size: .; V gene: TRBV14; CDR3 DNA: TGTGCCAGCAGCCAAGATCGCTACAGGCCGCAGTACTTC; CDR3 protein: CASSQDRYRPQYF
J gene: TRBJ2-1; D gene: TRBD2; clone size: .; V gene: TRBV7-2; CDR3 DNA: TGTGCCAGCAGCTTAGAGGCGGGAGGGCCGAATGAGCAGTTCTTC; CDR3 protein: CASSLEAGGPNEQFF
J gene: TRBJ1-1; D gene: .; clone size: .; V gene: TRBV6-1; CDR3 DNA: TGTGCCAGCAGTGAGGGTATCCGTTATGTGGCTTTCTTT; CDR3 protein: CASSEGIRYVAFF
J gene: TRBJ2-1; D gene: .; clone size: .; V gene: TRBV4-3; CDR3 DNA: TGCGCCAGCAGCCAAGAATTGGGCCGAGCGTGGGGGAATGAGCAGTTCTTC; CDR3 protein: CASSQELGRAWGNEQFF
J gene: TRBJ1-6; D gene: TRBD1; clone size: .; V gene: TRBV28; CDR3 DNA: TGTGCCAGCAGTTCAGAGGACAGGGAATCACCCCTCCACTTT; CDR3 protein: CASSSEDRESPLHF
J gene: TRBJ1-6; D gene: .; clone size: .; V gene: TRBV10-3; CDR3 DNA: TGTGCCATCTCGGCTTCAGGAGGGAATTCACCCCTCCACTTT; CDR3 protein: CAISASGGNSPLHF
J gene: TRBJ2-5; D gene: .; clone size: .; V gene: TRBV21-1; CDR3 DNA: TGTGCCAGCAGCAAAGCGTTAAGGGGTCGGGGAGAGACCCAGTACTTC; CDR3 protein: CASSKALRGRGETQYF
J gene: TRBJ2-1; D gene: .; clone size: few; V gene: TRBV12-3/TRBV12-4; CDR3 DNA: TGTGCCGGCAGGACTACTGGGGAGCAGTTCTTC; CDR3 protein: CAGRTTGEQFF
J gene: TRBJ2-6; D gene: .; clone size: .; V gene: TRBV20-1; CDR3 DNA: TGCAGTGCCTTCCGGGCCAGGATATCTGGGGCCAACGTCCTGACTTTC; CDR3 protein: CSAFRARISGANVLTF
J gene: TRBJ2-7; D gene: .; clone size: .; V gene: TRBV5-1; CDR3 DNA: TGCGCCAGCAGCTTGGATGGTCGGCGGCTCGACGAGCAGTACTTC; CDR3 protein: CASSLDGRRLDEQYF
J gene: TRBJ2-7; D gene: TRBD2; clone size: .; V gene: TRBV28; CDR3 DNA: TGTGCCAGCAGTTGGGCGGGAGGGTCCCCCTACGAGCAGTACTTC; CDR3 protein: CASSWAGGSPYEQYF
J gene: TRBJ2-2; D gene: .; clone size: .; V gene: TRBV11-2; CDR3 DNA: TGTGCCAGCAGCTTAGAATCCAGGGGCACCGGGGAGCTGTTTTTT; CDR3 protein: CASSLESRGTGELFF
J gene: TRBJ2-3; D gene: TRBD2; clone size: .; V gene: TRBV18; CDR3 DNA: TGTGCCAGCTCCTCCCAACTAGCGGGGGCCACAGATACGCAGTATTTT; CDR3 protein: CASSSQLAGATDTQYF
J gene: TRBJ2-5; D gene: TRBD2; clone size: .; V gene: TRBV18; CDR3 DNA: TGCGCCAGCTCTGCCGGGACTAGCCCTGGGGTCGGGACCCAGTACTTC; CDR3 protein: CASSAGTSPGVGTQYF
J gene: TRBJ2-7; D gene: TRBD1; clone size: once; V gene: TRBV6-5; CDR3 DNA: TGTGCCAGCAGTTACCGTGGACAGGGGGTCTCCTACGAGCAGTACTTC; CDR3 protein: CASSYRGQGVSYEQYF